This entry is about one T cell receptor (beta chain). Its antigen is currently unknown. Primed by a sample-barcoded 5' primer and a J-beta primer mix, a second PCR proceeded for 7 to 11 cycles. Using its own MiXCR run on the 5' RACE reads, TCRdb lists one record per CDR3 protein. The sample carries 800,000 to 1,000,000 distinct CDR3 sequences, around 48% recorded once. This sample is part of a study of blood T cells in healthy people across ages. General study points: When one million T cells were used, diversity estimates were thought to be underestimates. Changes seen in expanded clonotypes were possibly confounded by donor CMV status left unknown. Compared with aged donors, long-lived donors showed fewer expanded clones, suggesting selection. Measured against age, TCR beta diversity per million T cells decreased in a roughly linear manner.

The V gene end was trimmed by 1 base and the J gene end by 4 bases; junction bases not matched to a gene: 4. The CDR3 is 15 residues long. From germline, CDR1 is MGHRA and CDR2 YSYEKL. This receptor was identified in a man younger than 40 in good health. Input material: blood. The rearrangement joins TRBV4-1 to TRBJ2-7; 10 nucleotides line up with TRBD1. Written as DNA, the CDR3 is TGCGCCAGCAGCCAAGGAGGACAGGGGGTTTACGAGCAGTACTTC. Protein: CASSQGGQGVYEQYF.